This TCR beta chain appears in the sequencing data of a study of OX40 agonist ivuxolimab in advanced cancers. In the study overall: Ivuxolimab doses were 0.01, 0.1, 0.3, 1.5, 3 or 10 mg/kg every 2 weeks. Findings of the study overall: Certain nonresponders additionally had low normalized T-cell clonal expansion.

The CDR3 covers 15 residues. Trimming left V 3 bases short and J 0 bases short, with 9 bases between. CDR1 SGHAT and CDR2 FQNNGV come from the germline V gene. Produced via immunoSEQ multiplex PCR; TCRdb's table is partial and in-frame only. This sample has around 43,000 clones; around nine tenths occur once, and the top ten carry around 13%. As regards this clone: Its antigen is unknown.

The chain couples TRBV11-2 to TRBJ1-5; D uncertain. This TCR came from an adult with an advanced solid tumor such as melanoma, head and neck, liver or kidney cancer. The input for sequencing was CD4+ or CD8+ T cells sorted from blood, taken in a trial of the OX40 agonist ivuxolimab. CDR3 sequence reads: CASSFSTYSNQPQHF. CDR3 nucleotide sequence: TGTGCCAGCAGCTTCTCAACCTATAGCAATCAGCCCCAGCATTTT.